This TCR beta chain was captured in a study of cytomegalovirus exposure and HLA in healthy donors. The length of the CDR3 is 14 residues. The germline V gene encodes CDR1 MGHRA and CDR2 YSYEKL. V lost 0 bases to trimming and J lost 2 bases, with 5 bases between them. Profiled with immunoSEQ multiplex PCR; TCRdb holds only in-frame clones, not every one. Seen here are about 65,000 clones, under 95% observed once, and the top ten hold 1.3%. The sequencing input was PBMCs. The chain recombines TRBV4-1 with TRBJ2-1, with unresolved D. This receptor was identified in a woman younger than 35 in good health and CMV-seronegative. The CDR3 DNA reads as TGCGCCAGCAGCCAAGATGAGCCCTACAATGAGCAGTTCTTC. This gives the protein CASSQDEPYNEQFF.